This TCR beta chain was retrieved from a study of Graves' ophthalmopathy and Graves' hyperthyroidism. Other autoimmune diseases, uncontrolled infections, pregnancy or lactation excluded patients from enrollment. V lost 6 bases to trimming and J lost 0 bases; unmatched junction nucleotides: 6. The V gene's germline CDR1 is SNHLY and CDR2 FYNNEI. CDR3 length equals 17 residues. This clonotype was seen a few times. RNA transcripts provided the template for amplifying TCR beta CDR3 regions. First-round RT-PCR used HTBI primers; second-round multiplex PCR followed. TCRdb used MiXCR to reprocess the multiplex PCR reads, holding one entry per CDR3 protein. The table has hundreds of thousands of distinct CDR3 sequences, under 25% seen once.

The receptor was isolated from a woman in her late teens or twenties with stable Graves' hyperthyroidism. Sample: peripheral blood. V usage is TRBV2 and J usage is TRBJ2-6; 9 positions match TRBD2. CDR3 coding DNA: TGTGCCAGCAGAAAGCGGGAGGCCTCCTCTGGGGCCAACGTCCTGACTTTC. Protein: CASRKREASSGANVLTF. Drawing the rest from reference TRBV2 and TRBJ2-6, the complete variable domain is EPEVTQTPSHQVTQMGQEVILRCVPISNHLYFYWYRQILGQKVEFLVSFYNNEISEKSEIFDDQFSVERPDGSNFTLKIRSTKLEDSAMYFCASRKREASSGANVLTFGAGSRLTVL.